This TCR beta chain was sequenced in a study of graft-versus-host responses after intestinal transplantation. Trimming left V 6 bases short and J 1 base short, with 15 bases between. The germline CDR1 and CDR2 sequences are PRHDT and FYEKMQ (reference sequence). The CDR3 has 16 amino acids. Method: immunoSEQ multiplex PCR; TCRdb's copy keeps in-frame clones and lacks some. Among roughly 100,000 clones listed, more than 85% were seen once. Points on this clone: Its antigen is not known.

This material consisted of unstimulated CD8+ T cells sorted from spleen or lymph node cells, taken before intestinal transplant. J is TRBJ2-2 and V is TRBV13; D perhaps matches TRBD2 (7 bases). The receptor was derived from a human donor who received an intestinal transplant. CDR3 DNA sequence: TGTGCCAGCAGTCTATGGGGGGGCCGGAACACCGGGGAGCTGTTTTTT. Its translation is CASSLWGGRNTGELFF.